The clone carrying this TCR beta chain came up a few times. What it binds is unknown. Treatment indicated: oral pan-JAK inhibitor, 5-10 mg twice daily. Patients with alopecia areata provided lesional scalp punch biopsies as well as peripheral blood. The CDR3 is made up of 12 amino acids. V lost 4 bases and J 8 bases, leaving 14 bases between the germline ends. Germline CDR1 SQVTM, CDR2 ANQGSEA. It was cDNA, reverse transcribed from extracted RNA, that served as the sequencing template. This table comes from immunoSEQ multiplex PCR, and its TCRdb copy is limited to in-frame clones, with some not included. This table holds 150,000 to 200,000 clones, roughly 60% found once. This sample was taken from a study of CD8+ T cells in alopecia areata. Overall study findings and caveats: Between patients, shared TCR sequences were less clear than in mice. This was possibly due in part to HLA diversity in the patient population.

This rearrangement joins TRBV29-1 to TRBJ1-2, with D hard to call. The clonotype comes from a human donor with alopecia areata. This specimen consisted of CD4+ T cells sorted from blood, obtained at week 49, from a patient treated with tofacitinib. The CDR3 sequence is CSVGSGLEGYTF. CDR3 in DNA: TGCAGCGTTGGGTCAGGATTAGAGGGCTACACCTTC.